Following are 20 T cell receptor beta chains from one sample sequenced in a study of blood T cell repertoires in COVID-19. The data were produced by immunoSEQ multiplex PCR, yet TCRdb's version contains in-frame clones alone and is incomplete. The sample comprises about 340,000 clones, around 88% of which are singletons, and just over 7% rests with the top ten. Sequences were obtained from peripheral blood. These receptor sequences come from a woman aged 60-70 years with COVID-19, enrolled during active disease.

This clone was counted once. This chain connects TRBV4-1 to TRBJ2-1, with TRBD2 identical over 8 bases. Per germline, CDR1 MGHRA and CDR2 YSYEKL. Trimming cost V 0 bases and J 7 bases; bases outside gene matches: 8. The CDR3 consists of 16 residues. CDR3 region: CASSQDPGGGKNEQFF. The CDR3 DNA is TGCGCCAGCAGCCAAGATCCGGGGGGGGGCAAGAATGAGCAGTTCTTC.

The CDR3 reads CASSLGAGTALQTQYF. The CDR3 bases are TGTGCCAGCAGCTTAGGAGCCGGGACAGCCCTCCAGACCCAGTACTTC. The chain combines TRBV11-2 with TRBJ2-5; 7 nucleotides agree with TRBD1. Per germline, CDR1 SGHAT and CDR2 FQNNGV. The J segment lost 6 bases and the V segment lost 1 base, leaving 11 bases of the junction unmatched. The CDR3 extends over 16 amino acids.

The V call is TRBV4-2, the J call TRBJ1-1, with D tentatively TRBD1 (5 bases). This CDR3 is built from 15 residues. Germline CDR1 and CDR2: LGHNA and YNFKEQ. With 4 bases removed from V and 2 bases from J, the gap between germline ends came to 14 bases. CDR3 DNA sequence: TGTGCCAGCAGCCCTAGGCGGGGGTCAAACACTGAAGCTTTCTTT. It is translated as CASSPRRGSNTEAFF.

Comments on this clone: The same CDR3 can be traced to other DNA sequences in this sample. The CDR3 coding sequence is TGTGCCATCAGTGAGTCCCTTGAGACTGAAGCTTTCTTT. Amino acids: CAISESLETEAFF. This chain links TRBV10-3 with TRBJ1-1; the D is unclear. The CDR3 sequence is 13 residues long. Per the germline V gene, CDR1 is ENHRY and CDR2 is SYGVKD. Trimming took 0 bases from V and 5 from J, leaving 7 bases between them.

The CDR3 sequence: CASSIQAGPSYEQYF. The CDR3 nucleotides are TGTGCCAGTAGTATACAGGCAGGTCCTTCCTACGAGCAGTACTTC. The gene calls are TRBV19 and TRBJ2-7, with D unclear. With 2 bases removed from V and 1 base from J, the gap between germline ends came to 12 bases. Germline V lookup: CDR1 LNHDA, CDR2 SQIVND (reference sequence). The CDR3 extends over 15 amino acids.

This clone was seen just once. The CDR3 DNA follows: TGTGCCAGCAGCTTAGCGGGGGCCATATACAATGAGCAGTTCTTC. This translates into CASSLAGAIYNEQFF. V is TRBV7-2 and J is TRBJ2-1; a possible D gene is TRBD1 (6 bases). This CDR3 comprises 15 residues. V was shortened by 0 bases and J by 4 bases, with 10 bases between the two germline ends. CDR1 and CDR2 from the germline V gene are SGHTA and FQGNSA.

V is TRBV6-5 and J is TRBJ1-3; a possible D gene is TRBD1 (5 bases). The CDR3 runs to 15 residues. The germline CDR1 and CDR2 sequences are MNHEY and SVGAGI. V lost 4 bases to trimming and J lost 4 bases, with 14 bases between them. CDR3 in amino acids: CASSSASGWGNTIYF. DNA of the CDR3: TGTGCCAGCAGTTCAGCCTCAGGGTGGGGAAACACCATATATTTT.

This sequence joins TRBV9 and TRBJ1-1; TRBD1 might be the D (6 bases). The CDR3 runs to 9 residues. V was trimmed by 6 bases and J by 10 bases, leaving 7 bases between them. CDR1 SGDLS and CDR2 YYNGEE come from the germline V gene. CDR3 nucleotide sequence: TGTGCCAGCATACAGGGAGCTTTCTTT. Protein product: CASIQGAFF.

This rearrangement joins TRBV12-3 or TRBV12-4 to TRBJ1-2; no clear D gene. The V gene lost 8 bases and the J gene lost 3 bases, with 7 bases spanning the gap. This CDR3 is 11 amino acids long. CDR3 sequence reads: CASLRDYGYTF. As DNA, the CDR3 is TGTGCCAGCCTACGGGACTATGGCTACACCTTC.

The J gene is TRBJ2-7, the V gene TRBV18; D may be TRBD1 (6 bases). Trimming removed 3 bases from V and 0 bases from J, with 12 bases in between. Germline-derived CDR1 and CDR2 are KGHSH and LQKENI. The CDR3 contains 15 residues. CDR3 in DNA: TGTGCCAGCTCACCCTCAAGGACAGTCTCCTACGAGCAGTACTTC. It specifies CASSPSRTVSYEQYF.

The gene calls are TRBV5-1 and TRBJ2-7, with a weak D call TRBD2 (5 bases). The V gene lost 0 bases and the J gene lost 0 bases, with 13 bases spanning the gap. The CDR3 spans 16 residues. Looked up from germline, CDR1 is SGHRS and CDR2 is YFSETQ. The CDR3 DNA sequence: TGCGCCAGCAGCTTGGGCCACGGGGTTTCCTCCTACGAGCAGTACTTC. Protein: CASSLGHGVSSYEQYF.

This chain uses TRBV6-5 with TRBJ1-2, with unresolved D. Trimming cost V 8 bases and J 4 bases, with 14 bases left between them. The CDR3 is 13 residues long. The V gene's germline CDR1 is MNHEY and CDR2 SVGAGI. CDR3 region: CASRSGRAYGYTF. The CDR3 DNA sequence: TGTGCCAGCCGGTCCGGGCGGGCCTATGGCTACACCTTC.

The rearrangement links TRBV19 to TRBJ1-1, with TRBD1 identical over 7 bases. Germline V gene data show CDR1 as LNHDA and CDR2 as SQIVND (reference sequence). This CDR3 is 13 amino acids long. Trimming removed 7 bases from V and 3 bases from J; junction bases left unmatched: 5. Written as DNA, the CDR3 is TGTGCCAGTACCTCAGACAGGGACACTGAAGCTTTCTTT. This sequence encodes CASTSDRDTEAFF. Based on the CDR3 plus reference TRBV19 and TRBJ1-1, the full variable domain is DGGITQSPKYLFRKEGQNVTLSCEQNLNHDAMYWYRQDPGQGLRLIYYSQIVNDFQKGDIAEGYSVSREKKESFPLTVTSAQKNPTAFYLCASTSDRDTEAFFGQGTRLTVV.

The gene calls are TRBV7-8 and TRBJ1-1; 8 nucleotides line up with TRBD1. The CDR3 is 14 residues long. Looked up from germline, CDR1 is SGHVS and CDR2 is FQNEAQ. Trimming at V came to 1 base and at J to 6 bases, leaving 4 bases not matched to a gene. CDR3 DNA sequence: TGTGCCAGCAGCTTAGAAACAGGGGGACCTGAAGCTTTCTTT. Translating it yields CASSLETGGPEAFF.

V is TRBV28 and J is TRBJ2-7; 9 positions agree with TRBD1. Germline V gives CDR1 MDHEN, CDR2 SYDVKM. The junction had 9 bases not matched to a gene; V was cut back by 7 bases and J by 5 bases. The CDR3 is 14 amino acids. CDR3 amino acids: CASTVTGGPHEQYF. The CDR3, as DNA: TGTGCCAGCACCGTGACAGGGGGTCCTCACGAGCAGTACTTC.

The J gene is TRBJ1-2, the V gene TRBV12-3 or TRBV12-4; the D gene is possibly TRBD1 (5 bases). This CDR3 contains 11 residues. Trimming pared 2 bases from V and 9 bases from J, leaving 7 bases between. The CDR3 DNA reads TGTGCCAGCAGTTTAACAGGTCGCTACACCTTC. This gives the protein CASSLTGRYTF.

The chain is built from TRBV7-2 and TRBJ2-3; D is perhaps TRBD2 (7 bases). CDR1 and CDR2 from the germline V gene are SGHTA and FQGNSA. CDR3 length: 14 residues. Trimming took off 4 bases at V and 4 bases at J, with 12 bases between the two ends. CDR3 loop: CASSWGGPPDTQYF. In nucleotides, the CDR3 is TGTGCCAGCAGCTGGGGGGGGCCCCCAGATACGCAGTATTTT.

The genes are TRBV6-5 and TRBJ1-2, with 8 bases lining up with TRBD1. Germline CDR1 reads MNHEY; CDR2 reads SVGAGI. After removal of 2 bases from V and 6 bases from J, the junction contained 8 bases not matched to a gene. CDR3 length: 15 amino acids. CDR3: CASSYRTPDRDGYTF. CDR3 in DNA: TGTGCCAGCAGTTACCGCACCCCGGACAGGGATGGCTACACCTTC.

The chain recombines TRBV7-3 with TRBJ2-3; tentatively, D is TRBD1 (6 bases). Germline loops: CDR1 SGHTA, CDR2 FQGTGA. Trimming left V 3 bases short and J 0 bases short, with 10 bases between. CDR3 size: 15 residues. The CDR3 DNA reads as TGTGCCAGCAGCTTGCAGGGGTCGAGCACAGATACGCAGTATTTT. It translates to CASSLQGSSTDTQYF.

As to this clone: This specimen includes other DNA sequences encoding the same CDR3. V and J are TRBV10-1 and TRBJ2-4; TRBD1 agrees at 9 bases. The length of the CDR3 is 13 residues. J gave up 7 bases and V 5 bases, and 3 bases lay outside the gene matches. CDR1 is WNHNN, CDR2 SYGVQD, per germline (reference sequence). The CDR3 here is CASSRDRENIQYF. DNA of the CDR3: TGCGCCAGCAGTCGGGACAGGGAGAACATTCAGTACTTC.